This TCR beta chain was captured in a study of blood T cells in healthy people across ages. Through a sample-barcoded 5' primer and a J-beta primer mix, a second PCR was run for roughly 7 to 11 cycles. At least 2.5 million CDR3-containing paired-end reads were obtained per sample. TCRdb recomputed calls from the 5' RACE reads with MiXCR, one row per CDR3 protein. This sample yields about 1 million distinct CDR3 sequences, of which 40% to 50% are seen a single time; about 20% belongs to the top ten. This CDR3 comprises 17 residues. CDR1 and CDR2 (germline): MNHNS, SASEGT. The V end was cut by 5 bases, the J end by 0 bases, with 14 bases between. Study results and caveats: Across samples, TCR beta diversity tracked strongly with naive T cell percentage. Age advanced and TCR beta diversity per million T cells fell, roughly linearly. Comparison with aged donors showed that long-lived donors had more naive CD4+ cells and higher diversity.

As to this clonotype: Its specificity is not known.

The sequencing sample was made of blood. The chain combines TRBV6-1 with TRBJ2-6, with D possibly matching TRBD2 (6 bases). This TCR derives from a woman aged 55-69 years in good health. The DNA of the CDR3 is TGTGCCAGCAGTACCCCGGGACTCCGCTCTGGGGCCAACGTCCTGACTTTC. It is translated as CASSTPGLRSGANVLTF.